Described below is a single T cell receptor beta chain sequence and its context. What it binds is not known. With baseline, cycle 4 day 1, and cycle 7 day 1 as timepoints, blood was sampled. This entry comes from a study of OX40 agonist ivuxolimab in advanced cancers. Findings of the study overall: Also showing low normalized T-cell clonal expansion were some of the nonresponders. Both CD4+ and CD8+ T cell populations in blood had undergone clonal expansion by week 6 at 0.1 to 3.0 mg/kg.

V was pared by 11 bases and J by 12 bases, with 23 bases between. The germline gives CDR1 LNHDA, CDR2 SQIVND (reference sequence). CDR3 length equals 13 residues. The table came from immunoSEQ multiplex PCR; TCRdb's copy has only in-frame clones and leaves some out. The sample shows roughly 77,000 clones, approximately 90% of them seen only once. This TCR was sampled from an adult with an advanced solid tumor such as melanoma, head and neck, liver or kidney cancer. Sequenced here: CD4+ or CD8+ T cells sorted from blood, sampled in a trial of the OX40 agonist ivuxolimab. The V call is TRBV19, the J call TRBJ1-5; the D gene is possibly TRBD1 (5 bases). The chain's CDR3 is CAYLWGRGNFQHF. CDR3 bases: TGTGCCTATCTATGGGGGAGGGGAAATTTCCAGCATTTT. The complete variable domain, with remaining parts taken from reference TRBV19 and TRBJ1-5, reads DGGITQSPKYLFRKEGQNVTLSCEQNLNHDAMYWYRQDPGQGLRLIYYSQIVNDFQKGDIAEGYSVSREKKESFPLTVTSAQKNPTAFYLCAYLWGRGNFQHFGDGTRLSIL.